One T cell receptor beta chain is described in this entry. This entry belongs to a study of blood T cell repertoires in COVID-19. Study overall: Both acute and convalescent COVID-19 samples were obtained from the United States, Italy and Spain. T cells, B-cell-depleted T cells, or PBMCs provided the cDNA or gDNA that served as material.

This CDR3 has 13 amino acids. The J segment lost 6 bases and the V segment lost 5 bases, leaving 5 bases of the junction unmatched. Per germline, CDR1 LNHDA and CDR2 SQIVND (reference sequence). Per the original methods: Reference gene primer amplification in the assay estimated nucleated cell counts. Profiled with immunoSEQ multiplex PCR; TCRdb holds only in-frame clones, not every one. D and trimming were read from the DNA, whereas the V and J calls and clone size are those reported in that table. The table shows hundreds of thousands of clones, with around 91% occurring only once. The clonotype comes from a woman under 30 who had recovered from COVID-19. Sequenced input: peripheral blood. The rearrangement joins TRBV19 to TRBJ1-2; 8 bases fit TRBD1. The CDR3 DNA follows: TGTGCCAGTAGTGCGACAGGGGTTGATGGCTACACCTTC. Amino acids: CASSATGVDGYTF. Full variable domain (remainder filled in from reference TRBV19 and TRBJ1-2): DGGITQSPKYLFRKEGQNVTLSCEQNLNHDAMYWYRQDPGQGLRLIYYSQIVNDFQKGDIAEGYSVSREKKESFPLTVTSAQKNPTAFYLCASSATGVDGYTFGSGTRLTVV.